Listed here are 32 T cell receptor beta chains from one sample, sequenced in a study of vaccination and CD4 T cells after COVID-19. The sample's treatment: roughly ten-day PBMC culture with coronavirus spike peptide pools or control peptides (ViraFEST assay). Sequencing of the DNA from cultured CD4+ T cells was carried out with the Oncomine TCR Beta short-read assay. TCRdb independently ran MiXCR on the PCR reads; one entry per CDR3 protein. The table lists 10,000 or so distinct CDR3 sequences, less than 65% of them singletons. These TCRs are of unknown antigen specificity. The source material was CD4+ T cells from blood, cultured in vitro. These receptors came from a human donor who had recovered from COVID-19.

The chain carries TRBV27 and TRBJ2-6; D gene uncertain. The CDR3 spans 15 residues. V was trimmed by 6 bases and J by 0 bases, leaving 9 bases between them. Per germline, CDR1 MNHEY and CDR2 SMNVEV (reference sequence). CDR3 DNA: TGTGCCAGCAGCCATGTAGACTCTGGGGCCAACGTCCTGACTTTC. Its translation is CASSHVDSGANVLTF.

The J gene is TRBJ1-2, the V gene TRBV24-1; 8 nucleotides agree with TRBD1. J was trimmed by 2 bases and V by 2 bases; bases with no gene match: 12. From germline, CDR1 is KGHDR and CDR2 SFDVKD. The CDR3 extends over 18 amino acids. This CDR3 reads CATSDSRVTGGKNYGYTF. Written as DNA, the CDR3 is TGTGCCACCAGTGATTCGCGAGTAACAGGGGGGAAAAACTATGGCTACACCTTC.

The CDR3, as DNA: TGCGCCAGCAGCGGGGATTTTAGGGAGACCCAGTACTTC. Translation: CASSGDFRETQYF. The chain carries TRBV5-1 and TRBJ2-5; D uncertain. Germline V gene lookup returns CDR1 SGHRS and CDR2 YFSETQ. Deletions cut 4 bases from V and 5 bases from J, with 12 bases between. This CDR3 is built from 13 residues.

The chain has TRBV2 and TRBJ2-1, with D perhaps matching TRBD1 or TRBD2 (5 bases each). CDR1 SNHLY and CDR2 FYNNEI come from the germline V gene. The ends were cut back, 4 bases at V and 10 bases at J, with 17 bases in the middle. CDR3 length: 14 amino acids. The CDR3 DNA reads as TGTGCCAGCAGTGGCGTGGCAGGGACCCCAGAGCAGTTCTTC. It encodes CASSGVAGTPEQFF.

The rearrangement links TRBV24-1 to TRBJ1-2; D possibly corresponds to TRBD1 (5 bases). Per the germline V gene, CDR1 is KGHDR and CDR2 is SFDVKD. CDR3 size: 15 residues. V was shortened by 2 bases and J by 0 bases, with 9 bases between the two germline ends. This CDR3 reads CATSDWDGSNYGYTF. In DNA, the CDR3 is TGTGCCACCAGTGATTGGGACGGATCTAACTATGGCTACACCTTC.

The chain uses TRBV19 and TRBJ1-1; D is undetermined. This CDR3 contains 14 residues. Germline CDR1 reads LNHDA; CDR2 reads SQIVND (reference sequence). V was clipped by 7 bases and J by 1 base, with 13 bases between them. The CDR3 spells CASNSRPTNTEAFF. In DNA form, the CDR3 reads TGTGCCAGTAACTCCCGACCCACGAACACTGAAGCTTTCTTT.

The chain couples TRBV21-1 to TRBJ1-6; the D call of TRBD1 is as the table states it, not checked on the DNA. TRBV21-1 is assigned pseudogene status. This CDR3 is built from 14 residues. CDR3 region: CASSKNRQNSPLHF. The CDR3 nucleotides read TGTGCCAGCAGCAAAAACCGACAGAATTCACCCCTCCACTTT.

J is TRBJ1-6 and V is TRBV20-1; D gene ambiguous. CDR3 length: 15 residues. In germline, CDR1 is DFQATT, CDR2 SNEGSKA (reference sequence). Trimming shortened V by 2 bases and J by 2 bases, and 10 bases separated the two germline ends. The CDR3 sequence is CSARTGFAYNSPLHF. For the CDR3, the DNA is TGCAGTGCTAGAACGGGGTTTGCCTATAATTCACCCCTCCACTTT.

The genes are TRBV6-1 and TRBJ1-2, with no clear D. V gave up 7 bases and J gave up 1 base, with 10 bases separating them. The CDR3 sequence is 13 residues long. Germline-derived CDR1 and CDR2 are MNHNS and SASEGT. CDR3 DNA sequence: TGTGCCAGCATTCCGCCCGATAACTATGGCTACACCTTC. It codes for CASIPPDNYGYTF.

The CDR3 protein is CASSRNLAVETQYF. The CDR3 DNA sequence: TGTGCCAGCAGTCGCAACCTGGCGGTAGAGACCCAGTACTTC. The chain employs TRBV27 and TRBJ2-5; the D is unclear. In germline, CDR1 is MNHEY, CDR2 SMNVEV (reference sequence). The ends were cut back, 5 bases at V and 4 bases at J, with 14 bases in the middle. The CDR3 is 14 residues long.

DNA for the CDR3: TGCGCCAGCAGCTTGGCCGGGGAGACCCAGTACTTC. Its protein product is CASSLAGETQYF. The chain carries TRBV5-1 and TRBJ2-5; D gene unclear. This CDR3 has 12 amino acids. V was pared by 0 bases and J by 5 bases, with 5 bases between. The germline V gene encodes CDR1 SGHRS and CDR2 YFSETQ.

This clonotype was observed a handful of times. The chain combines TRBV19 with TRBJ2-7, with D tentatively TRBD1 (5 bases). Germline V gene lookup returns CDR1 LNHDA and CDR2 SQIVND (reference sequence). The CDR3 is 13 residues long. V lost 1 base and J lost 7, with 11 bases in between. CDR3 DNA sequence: TGTGCCAGTAGTATAGGGGCAGGACAAGAGCAGTACTTC. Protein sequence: CASSIGAGQEQYF.

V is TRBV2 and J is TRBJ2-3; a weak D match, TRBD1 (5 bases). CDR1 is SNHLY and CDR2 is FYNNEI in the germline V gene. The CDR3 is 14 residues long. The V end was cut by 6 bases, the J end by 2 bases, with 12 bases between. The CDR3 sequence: CASRATDNTDTQYF. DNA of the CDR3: TGTGCCAGCAGGGCGACAGATAACACAGATACGCAGTATTTT.

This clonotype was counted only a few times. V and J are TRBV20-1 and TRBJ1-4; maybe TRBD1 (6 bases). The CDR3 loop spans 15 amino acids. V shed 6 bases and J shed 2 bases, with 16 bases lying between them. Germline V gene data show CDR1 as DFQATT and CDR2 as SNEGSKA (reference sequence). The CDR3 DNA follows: TGCAGTGCACCCAGGAGGGACACGACTAATGAAAAACTGTTTTTT. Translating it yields CSAPRRDTTNEKLFF.

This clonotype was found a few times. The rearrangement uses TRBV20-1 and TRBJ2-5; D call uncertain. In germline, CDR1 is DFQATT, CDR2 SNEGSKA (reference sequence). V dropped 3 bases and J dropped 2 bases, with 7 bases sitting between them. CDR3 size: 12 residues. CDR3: CSASRVQETQYF. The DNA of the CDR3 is TGCAGTGCTAGTAGAGTGCAAGAGACCCAGTACTTC.

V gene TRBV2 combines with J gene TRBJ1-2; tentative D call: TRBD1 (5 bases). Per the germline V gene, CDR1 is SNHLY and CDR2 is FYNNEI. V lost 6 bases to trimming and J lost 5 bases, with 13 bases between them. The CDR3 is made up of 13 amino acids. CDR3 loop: CASSVTVNYGYTF. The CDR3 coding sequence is TGTGCCAGCAGCGTGACAGTTAATTATGGCTACACCTTC.

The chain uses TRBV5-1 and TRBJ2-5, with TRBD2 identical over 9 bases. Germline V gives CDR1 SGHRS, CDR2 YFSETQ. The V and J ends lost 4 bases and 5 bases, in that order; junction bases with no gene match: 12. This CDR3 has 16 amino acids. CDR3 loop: CASSLGFEAGGETQYF. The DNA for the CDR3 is TGCGCCAGCAGCCTGGGATTTGAGGCGGGGGGGGAGACCCAGTACTTC.

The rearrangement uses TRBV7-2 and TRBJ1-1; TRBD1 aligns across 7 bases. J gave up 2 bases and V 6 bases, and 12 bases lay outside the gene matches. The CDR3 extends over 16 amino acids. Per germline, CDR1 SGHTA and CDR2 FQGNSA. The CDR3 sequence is CASRAGTAVSNTEAFF. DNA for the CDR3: TGTGCCAGCAGAGCCGGGACAGCAGTCTCTAACACTGAAGCTTTCTTT.

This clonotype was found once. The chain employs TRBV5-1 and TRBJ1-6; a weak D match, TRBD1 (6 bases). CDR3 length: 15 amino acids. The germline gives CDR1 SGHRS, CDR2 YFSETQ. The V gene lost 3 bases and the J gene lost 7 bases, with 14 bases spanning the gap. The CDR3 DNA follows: TGCGCCAGCAGCTGGGGGGCGACGGACAATTCACCCCTCCACTTT. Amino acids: CASSWGATDNSPLHF.

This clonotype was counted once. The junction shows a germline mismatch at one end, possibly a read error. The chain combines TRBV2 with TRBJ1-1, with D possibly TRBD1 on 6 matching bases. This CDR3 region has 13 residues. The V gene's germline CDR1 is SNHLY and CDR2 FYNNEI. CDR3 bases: TGTACCAGCACCTTGGACAGTAACACTGAAGCTTTCTTT. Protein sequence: CTSTLDSNTEAFF. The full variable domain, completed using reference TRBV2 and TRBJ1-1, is EPEVTQTPSHQVTQMGQEVILRCVPISNHLYFYWYRQILGQKVEFLVSFYNNEISEKSEIFDDQFSVERPDGSNFTLKIRSTKLEDSAMYFCTSTLDSNTEAFFGQGTRLTVV.

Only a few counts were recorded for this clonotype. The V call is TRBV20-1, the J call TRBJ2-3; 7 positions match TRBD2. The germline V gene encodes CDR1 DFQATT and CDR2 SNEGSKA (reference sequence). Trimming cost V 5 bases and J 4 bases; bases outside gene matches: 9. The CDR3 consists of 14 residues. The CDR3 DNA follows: TGCAGTGCTTACGGGAGGATTAGTGCAGATACGCAGTATTTT. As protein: CSAYGRISADTQYF.

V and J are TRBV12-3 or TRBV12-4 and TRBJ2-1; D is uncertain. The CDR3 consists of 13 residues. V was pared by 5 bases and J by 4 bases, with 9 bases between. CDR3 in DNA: TGTGCCAGCAGTCCTCCTAAATACAATGAGCAGTTCTTC. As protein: CASSPPKYNEQFF.

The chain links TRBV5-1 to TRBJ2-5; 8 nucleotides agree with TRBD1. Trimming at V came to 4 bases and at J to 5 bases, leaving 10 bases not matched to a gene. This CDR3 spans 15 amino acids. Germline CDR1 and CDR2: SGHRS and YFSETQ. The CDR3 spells CASSPRQGSGETQYF. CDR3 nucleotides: TGCGCCAGCAGCCCGAGACAGGGGTCGGGGGAGACCCAGTACTTC.

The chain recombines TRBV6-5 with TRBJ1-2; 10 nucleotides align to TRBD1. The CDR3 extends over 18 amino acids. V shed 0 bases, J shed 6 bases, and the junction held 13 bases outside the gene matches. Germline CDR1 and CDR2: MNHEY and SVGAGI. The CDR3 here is CASSYSPTRTGGFNGYTF. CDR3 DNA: TGTGCCAGCAGTTACTCCCCAACCCGGACAGGGGGATTCAATGGCTACACCTTC.

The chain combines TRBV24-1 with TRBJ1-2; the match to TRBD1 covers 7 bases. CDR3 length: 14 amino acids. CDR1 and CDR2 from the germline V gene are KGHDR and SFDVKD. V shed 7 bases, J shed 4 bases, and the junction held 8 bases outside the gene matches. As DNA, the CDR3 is TGTGCCACCAGCCGGGACAGCCACCCCTATGGCTACACCTTC. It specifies CATSRDSHPYGYTF.

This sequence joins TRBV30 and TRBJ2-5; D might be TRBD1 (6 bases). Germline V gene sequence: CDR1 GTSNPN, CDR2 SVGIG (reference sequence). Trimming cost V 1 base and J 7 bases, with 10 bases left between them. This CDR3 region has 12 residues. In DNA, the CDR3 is TGTGCCTGGAGTGGGGGGCAGTTGACCCAGTACTTC. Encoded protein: CAWSGGQLTQYF.

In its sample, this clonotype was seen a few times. CDR3 DNA sequence: TGTGCCAGCAGTTTAGTAGCGGGAGGAGGCGAGCAGTACTTC. Its translation: CASSLVAGGGEQYF. The V and J genes are TRBV28 and TRBJ2-7, with 10 bases identical to TRBD2. This CDR3 has 14 amino acids. The junction had 4 bases not matched to a gene; V was cut back by 2 bases and J by 6 bases. Germline CDR1 is MDHEN and CDR2 is SYDVKM.

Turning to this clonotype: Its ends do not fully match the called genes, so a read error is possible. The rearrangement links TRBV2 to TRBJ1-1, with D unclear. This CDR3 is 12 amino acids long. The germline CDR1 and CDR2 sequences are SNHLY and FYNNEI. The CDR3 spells CASRATGTEAFF. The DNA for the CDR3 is TGTGCCAGCAGGGCGACGGGTACTGAAGCTTTTTTT.

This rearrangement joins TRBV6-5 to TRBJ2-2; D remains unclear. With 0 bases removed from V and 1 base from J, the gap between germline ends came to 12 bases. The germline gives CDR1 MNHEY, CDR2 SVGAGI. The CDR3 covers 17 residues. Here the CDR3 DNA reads TGTGCCAGCAGTTACTCTTGGAGAATTCGGAACACCGGGGAGCTGTTTTTT. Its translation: CASSYSWRIRNTGELFF.

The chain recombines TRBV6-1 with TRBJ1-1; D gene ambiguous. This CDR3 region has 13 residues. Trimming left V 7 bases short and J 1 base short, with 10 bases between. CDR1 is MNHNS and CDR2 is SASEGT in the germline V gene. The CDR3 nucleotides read TGTGCCAGCACCCGGGGAACGAACACTGAAGCTTTCTTT. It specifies CASTRGTNTEAFF.

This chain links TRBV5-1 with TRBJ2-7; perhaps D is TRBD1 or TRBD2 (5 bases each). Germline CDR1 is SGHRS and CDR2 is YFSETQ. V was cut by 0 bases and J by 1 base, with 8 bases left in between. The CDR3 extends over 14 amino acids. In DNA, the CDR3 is TGCGCCAGCAGCTTGGAGGGACCGTCCTACGAGCAGTACTTC. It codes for CASSLEGPSYEQYF. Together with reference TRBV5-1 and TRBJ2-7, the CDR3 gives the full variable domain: KAGVTQTPRYLIKTRGQQVTLSCSPISGHRSVSWYQQTPGQGLQFLFEYFSETQRNKGNFPGRFSGRQFSNSRSEMNVSTLELGDSALYLCASSLEGPSYEQYFGPGTRLTVT.

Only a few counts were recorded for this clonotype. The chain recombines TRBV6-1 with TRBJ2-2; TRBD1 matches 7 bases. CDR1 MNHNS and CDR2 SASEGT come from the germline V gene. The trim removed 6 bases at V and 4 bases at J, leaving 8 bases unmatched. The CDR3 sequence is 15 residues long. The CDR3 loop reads CASRRRDRSTGELFF. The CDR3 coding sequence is TGTGCCAGCAGACGACGGGACAGATCCACCGGGGAGCTGTTTTTT.